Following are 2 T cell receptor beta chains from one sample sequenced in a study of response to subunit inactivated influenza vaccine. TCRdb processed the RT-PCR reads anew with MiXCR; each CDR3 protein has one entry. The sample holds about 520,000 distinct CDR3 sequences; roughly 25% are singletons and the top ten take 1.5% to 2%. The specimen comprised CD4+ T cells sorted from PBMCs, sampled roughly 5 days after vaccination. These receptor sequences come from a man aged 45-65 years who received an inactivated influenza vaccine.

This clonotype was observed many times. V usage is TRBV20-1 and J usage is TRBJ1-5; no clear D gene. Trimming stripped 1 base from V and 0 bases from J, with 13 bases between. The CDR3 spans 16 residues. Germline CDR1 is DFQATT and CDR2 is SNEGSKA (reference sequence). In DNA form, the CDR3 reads TGCAGTGCTAGAGCCGAATGGGAGAATAGCAATCAGCCCCAGCATTTT. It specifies CSARAEWENSNQPQHF.

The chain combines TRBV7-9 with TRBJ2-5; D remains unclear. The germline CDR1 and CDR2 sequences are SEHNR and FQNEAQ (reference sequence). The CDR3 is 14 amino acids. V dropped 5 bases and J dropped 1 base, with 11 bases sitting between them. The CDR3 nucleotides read TGTGCCAGCAGCCTTTGGGTGGGCCAAGAGACCCAGTACTTC. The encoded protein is CASSLWVGQETQYF.